One T cell receptor beta chain is described in this entry. This receptor's antigen is unknown. No base quality values were provided; no much bigger clone lies one nucleotide off. This sample stems from a study of blood T cell repertoires in COVID-19 (dated by TCRdb to the early 2020s). The study in broad terms: Samples covering the acute and convalescent phases of COVID-19 were provided by collaborators in the United States, Italy and Spain. Where available, HLA class I and class II types were obtained from metadata supplied by the sample provider rather than from assay-based typing. The material from the prospective study consisted of cDNA or gDNA derived from T cells, B-cell-depleted T cells, or PBMCs. Subjects who had been exposed to COVID-19, were actively infected with it, or had recovered from it provided the deeply sampled blood TCRbeta repertoires that made up the dataset. The sample metadata nearly always contained a de-identified subject ID, COVID-19 status, age in years and sex. The samples were drawn from the first 160 participants of the ongoing ImmuneRACE study and from 950 to 1,500 subjects provided by 6 global collaborators. A freely available public database, intended as a resource for researchers studying the immune response to SARS-CoV-2, is where the repertoires were released.

What the authors observed across the whole study: The quantity of clinical and demographic metadata differed by source and by participant and was supplied without curation.

TCRbeta CDR3 regions were amplified from genomic DNA using the immunoSEQ Assay, a bias-controlled multiplex PCR. On the authors' methods: Nucleated cell counts per sample were estimated from amplification of reference gene primers within the assay. Sequence reads were collapsed and filtered to measure the absolute abundance of every unique TCRbeta CDR3 rearrangement. Productive Simpson clonality was computed per sample as the square root of Simpson's diversity index over productive rearrangements. Not all clones reach the TCRdb copy of this immuneACCESS table, which keeps in-frame sequences only. Checked studies attribute under half of the gap to unresolved V genes and leave the rest unexplained. D and trimming were read from the DNA, whereas the V and J calls and clone size are those reported in that table. The sample table records 200,000 to 300,000 clones; 87% of these occur just once. Of the sample, approximately 7.9% falls within the top ten clones.

Another Seattle source contributed samples from volunteer blood donors who had recovered from COVID-19. The collaborating institutions used their own protocols to collect whole blood in K2EDTA tubes. Collaborator samples were shipped for TCRbeta analysis as frozen whole blood, isolated PBMCs, or DNA extracted from either sample type. CDR1 SGHAT and CDR2 FQNNGV are derived from the germline V gene. Taken from cysteine to phenylalanine, the CDR3 has 16 residues. Of the read, only the CDR3 DNA is kept; its 48 bases are in frame from base 1. Relative to germline, V is 5 bases shorter and J is 2 bases shorter, with 16 bases between their ends.

The TCR comes from a man aged 55-75 years who had recovered from COVID-19. Recombination linked TRBV11-2 to TRBJ2-1, and the D gene may be TRBD2, 5 bases matching. The source material was peripheral blood. At the DNA level, the sequence is TGTGCCAGCAGCCGATCGACGGACTCCACCTACAATGAGCAGTTCTTC. This is translated as CASSRSTDSTYNEQFF. Beyond the CDR3, the reference TRBV11-2 and TRBJ2-1 genes provide the residues; the full variable domain reads: EAGVAQSPRYKIIEKRQSVAFWCNPISGHATLYWYQQILGQGPKLLIQFQNNGVVDDSQLPKDRFSAERLKGVDSTLKIQPAKLEDSAVYLCASSRSTDSTYNEQFFGPGTRLTVL.